This T cell receptor beta chain was profiled in a study of immune evolution from preneoplasia to lung adenocarcinoma. Generated by immunoSEQ multiplex PCR, the TCRdb table keeps only in-frame clones and is missing some. Altogether 8,000 to 9,000 clones are present, around 85% being singletons, with the ten largest covering about 8.3%. The V gene's germline CDR1 is MGHRA and CDR2 YSYEKL. V was trimmed by 3 bases and J by 6 bases, leaving 15 bases between them. CDR3 length: 15 amino acids. Material: FFPE minimally invasive lung adenocarcinoma tissue. The V and J genes are TRBV4-1 and TRBJ2-1, with D unclear. The origin of this receptor is an older donor with lung adenocarcinoma. The CDR3 sequence is CASSQTEDRPNEQFF. The CDR3 coding sequence is TGCGCCAGCAGCCAGACCGAGGACCGACCCAATGAGCAGTTCTTC.